Listed here are 8 T cell receptor beta chains from one sample, sequenced in a study of CD8+CD57+ T cells in acquired aplastic anemia. Researchers used genomic DNA as the template to profile TCR beta VDJ and CDR3. TCRdb used MiXCR to reprocess the reads, holding one entry per CDR3 protein. The table lists 40,000 to 50,000 distinct CDR3 sequences, 55% to 75% of them singletons. The specimen was sorted CD4+, CD8+, or CD8+CD57+ T cells (not recorded which) from PBMCs. The receptor set was obtained from a human donor in good health, serving as a control.

In DNA form, the CDR3 reads TGTGCCAGCAGTGAAAATCCTGCATACGAGCAGTACTTC. It yields the protein CASSENPAYEQYF. The V call is TRBV2, the J call TRBJ2-7; D unresolved. V lost 2 bases to trimming and J lost 4 bases, with 9 bases between them. CDR3 size: 13 residues. The V gene's germline CDR1 is SNHLY and CDR2 FYNNEI.

As concerns this clonotype: Sequence at one end of the junction differs from germline and may be a read error. The rearrangement joins TRBV4-1 to TRBJ2-5; 8 bases line up with TRBD2. CDR1 is MGHRA and CDR2 is YSYEKL in the germline V gene. The CDR3 spans 13 residues. The CDR3 sequence is CASSQVSAGDVNF. CDR3 DNA: TGCGCCAGCAGCCAAGTCTCAGCGGGAGACGTGAACTTC.

By sample fraction, this clonotype is medium-sized. J is TRBJ1-2 and V is TRBV24-1; D might be TRBD1 (6 bases). CDR3 size: 13 residues. Trimming stripped 6 bases from V and 4 bases from J, with 11 bases between. CDR1 is KGHDR, CDR2 SFDVKD, per germline. CDR3 DNA sequence: TGTGCCACCAGTCAGGGGATGGGCTATGGCTACACCTTC. Its protein is CATSQGMGYGYTF.

The chain couples TRBV29-1 to TRBJ1-2; 9 bases map to TRBD1. CDR3 size: 17 residues. The V gene's germline CDR1 is SQVTM and CDR2 ANQGSEA. CDR3 DNA: TGCAGTCCTTCTGAAGGGTTGAGATCAAGGACAGGGGCTGGAAACACCTTC. It codes for CSPSEGLRSRTGAGNTF.

The CDR3 region has the DNA TGCAGTGTGGGCGAGTATACGCAGTATTTT. Translated: CSVGEYTQYF. This chain connects TRBV20-1 to TRBJ2-3, with D uncertain. The V and J ends lost 7 bases and 7 bases respectively, with 9 bases between them. The V gene's germline CDR1 is DFQATT and CDR2 SNEGSKA (reference sequence). CDR3 length: 10 residues.

The chain joins TRBV7-3 to TRBJ1-6; tentative D call: TRBD1 (5 bases). V shed 5 bases and J shed 10 bases, with 18 bases lying between them. The CDR3 is made up of 15 amino acids. Per the germline V gene, CDR1 is SGHTA and CDR2 is FQGTGA. The CDR3 DNA sequence: TGTGCCAGCAGCCAAATGGGGGGGAACCAATCACCCCTCCACTTT. It codes for CASSQMGGNQSPLHF. The full variable domain, rest sourced from reference TRBV7-3 and TRBJ1-6, is GAGVSQTPSNKVTEKGKYVELRCDPISGHTALYWYRQSLGQGPEFLIYFQGTGAADDSGLPNDRFFAVRPEGSVSTLKIQRTERGDSAVYLCASSQMGGNQSPLHFGNGTRLTVT.

The chain links TRBV5-3 to TRBJ2-2, with D possibly matching TRBD1 (5 bases). TRBV5-3 qualifies as an ORF whose function is uncertain. The length of the CDR3 is 15 residues. V was trimmed by 8 bases and J by 7 bases, leaving 21 bases between them. CDR3 loop: CASIPQGRLDGELFF. The CDR3, as DNA: TGTGCCAGTATACCTCAGGGCCGTCTTGACGGGGAGCTGTTTTTT.

The chain combines TRBV7-2 with TRBJ2-7, with 9 bases aligning to TRBD2. V lost 6 bases, J lost 6 bases, and 3 bases stayed unmatched. The CDR3 loop spans 12 amino acids. The germline gives CDR1 SGHTA, CDR2 FQGNSA. CDR3 nucleotide sequence: TGTGCCAGCAGTAAACTAGCGGGCGAGCAGTACTTC. It specifies CASSKLAGEQYF.